Here is one T cell receptor (beta chain) with its context. This clone was seen a few times. The clone's antigen remains unknown. No clone much larger than this one lies a single base away; base qualities are absent. The CDR3 spans 17 residues, from the cysteine through the phenylalanine. Here the CDR3 DNA is all that survives: 51 bases in frame from base 1. At the junction V is shortened by 5 bases and J by 0 bases; bases outside the gene matches: 6. From the germline V gene, CDR1 is SGHNT and CDR2 is YENEEA. The data are from a study of T cells in localized non-small cell lung cancer (dated by TCRdb to 2018 to 2021). The study in broad terms: The study examined T cell repertoires in roughly 240 patients with early-stage NSCLC and compared tumors with uninvolved tumor-adjacent lungs. The cohort comprised roughly 220 treatment-naïve NSCLC patients with resected, localized lung tumors. The mean age of the NSCLC patients was about 70 years, with fewer than 150 men and 95 to 110 women.

Uninvolved adjacent lung was obtained at least 2 cm from the tumor margin, and the absence of atypia was confirmed by two independent pathologists. At diagnosis, tumor, uninvolved tumor-adjacent lung and peripheral blood were collected and then preserved as a mix of FFPE and fresh-frozen material. TCR beta CDR3 regions were sequenced from DNA using the immunoSEQ Assay. Per the original workflow: T cell density was computed as TCR beta template counts normalized to usable DNA estimated by amplifying housekeeping genes. The preseqR package was used to estimate richness by extrapolating to 400,000 templates for PBMC samples and to 120,000 templates for tissue samples. Clonality was taken to be one minus Pielou's evenness. Differential abundance testing on productive amino-acid clonotypes, with a minimum total count of 5 and an alpha of 0.1, was used to identify tissue-enriched TCRs. The Jaccard Index and the Morisita Overlap Index were used to quantify repertoire overlap between compartments. TCR beta CDR3s were clustered by GLIPH together with public tetramer-defined viral CDR3s, and at least three viral sequences plus V-gene enrichment were required for viral motifs. In TCRdb, the immuneACCESS table is reduced to in-frame sequences with V and J assigned. These tables do not hold every clone; where another copy was compared, an unresolved V gene accounts for under half, and the others remain unexplained. The V and J calls and clone size were taken over from that table, and D and trimming were inferred from the DNA. Within this sample are about 1,500 clones, with 30% to 40% of them counted one time only. The top ten hold roughly 20% of the sample.

General conclusions and limits of the study: Longer overall survival was associated with higher blood T cell density, whereas shorter survival was associated with higher adjacent-lung clonality. Uninvolved tumor-adjacent lung showed the highest T cell clonality, higher than tumor, which suggests more focused antigenic responses in the adjacent lung. Because multi-region tumor sequencing was not done, intratumor heterogeneity could not be ruled out. A median of around 57 of the top 100 tumor clones turned up in the paired uninvolved adjacent lung, and under 30 of those clones also ranked among the top 100 of that same adjacent lung. Because of the exploratory design, TCR variables were selected using unadjusted p-values without false-discovery rate correction.

Rearrangement joined TRBV11-3 to TRBJ2-7; TRBD2 matches 14 bases in the middle. Sequenced here: normal lung tissue next to the tumor, sampled before any cancer treatment. The receptor was derived from a male donor older than 55 with stage I squamous cell lung carcinoma. This receptor carries the CDR3 CASSHGLAGGNSYEQYF. The DNA sequence is given as TGTGCCAGCAGCCATGGACTAGCGGGAGGAAACTCCTACGAGCAGTACTTC.